This note documents a single T cell receptor beta chain sequence. No antigen is known for it. The data originate from a study of radiotherapy plus CTLA-4 blockade in lung cancer. About the research overall: Among all patients, more than 15% showed objective responses, while about 30% had disease control.

TCRdb keeps only in-frame clones here, not all; method: immunoSEQ multiplex PCR. The sample shows about 51,000 clones, roughly 83% of them seen only once. Germline trimming cut 3 bases from V and 0 bases from J; bases unmatched to any gene: 4. The CDR3 loop spans 17 amino acids. The germline gives CDR1 GTSNPN, CDR2 SVGIG (reference sequence). Study-wide results and caveats: TCR clones originating in tumors grew in number in blood after radiotherapy plus ipilimumab. It was early blood T cell clone dynamics, with interferon-beta, that reportedly best predicted response.

This clonotype originated in a human donor with non-small cell lung cancer who had a complete response to radiotherapy plus ipilimumab. V and J are TRBV30 and TRBJ2-6, with 11 bases lining up with TRBD1. The sample in question was peripheral blood, obtained from a patient treated with radiotherapy plus ipilimumab. CDR3 DNA: TGTGCCTGGAGCTCGGGACAGGGGGTCTCTGGGGCCAACGTCCTGACTTTC. Translated, it gives CAWSSGQGVSGANVLTF.